The sequence of this T cell receptor beta chain was determined in a study of T cell responses to AZD1222 COVID-19 vaccine. Notes on the study in general: Among vaccine-associated CD4 TCRs, coverage spanned spike, with dominance at 160-218 and 743-854.

On this clone itself: Its antigen is as yet unknown.

The germline V gene encodes CDR1 LNHDA and CDR2 SQIVND (reference sequence). V was shortened by 6 bases and J by 8 bases, with 13 bases between the two germline ends. The CDR3 contains 12 residues. Data came from immunoSEQ multiplex PCR; TCRdb stores just in-frame clones and leaves some out. The sample yields some 130,000 clones, approximately 91% seen once. Researchers grouped second doses given at about 4 or about 12 weeks into one pool. Sequenced material: peripheral blood, taken 28 days after the second AZD1222 dose. The source of this sequence is an adult who received the AZD1222 COVID-19 vaccine. The V and J genes are TRBV19 and TRBJ1-2, with a weak D call TRBD1 (5 bases). In DNA form, the CDR3 reads TGTGCCAGTAGAGACAGCAACCGAGGCTACACCTTC. Amino acids: CASRDSNRGYTF.